The T cell receptor beta chain described here comes from a study of T cells after somatic rescue of genetic block. Assay used: immunoSEQ multiplex PCR; TCRdb lists only in-frame clones, some missing. Altogether 85,000 to 90,000 clones are present, about 90% being singletons, with the ten largest covering about 1.5%. The CDR3 has 16 amino acids. Trimming stripped 5 bases from V and 5 bases from J, with 19 bases between. Germline V gene data show CDR1 as MGHRA and CDR2 as YSYEKL. The sequence derives from a woman under 30. The chain has TRBV4-1 and TRBJ2-4; the D gene is possibly TRBD1 (5 bases). The sequenced sample was peripheral blood mononuclear cells (PBMCs). This CDR3 reads CASSFQGLDRENIQYF. The CDR3 DNA reads TGCGCCAGCAGCTTCCAAGGCCTTGACAGAGAAAACATTCAGTACTTC.